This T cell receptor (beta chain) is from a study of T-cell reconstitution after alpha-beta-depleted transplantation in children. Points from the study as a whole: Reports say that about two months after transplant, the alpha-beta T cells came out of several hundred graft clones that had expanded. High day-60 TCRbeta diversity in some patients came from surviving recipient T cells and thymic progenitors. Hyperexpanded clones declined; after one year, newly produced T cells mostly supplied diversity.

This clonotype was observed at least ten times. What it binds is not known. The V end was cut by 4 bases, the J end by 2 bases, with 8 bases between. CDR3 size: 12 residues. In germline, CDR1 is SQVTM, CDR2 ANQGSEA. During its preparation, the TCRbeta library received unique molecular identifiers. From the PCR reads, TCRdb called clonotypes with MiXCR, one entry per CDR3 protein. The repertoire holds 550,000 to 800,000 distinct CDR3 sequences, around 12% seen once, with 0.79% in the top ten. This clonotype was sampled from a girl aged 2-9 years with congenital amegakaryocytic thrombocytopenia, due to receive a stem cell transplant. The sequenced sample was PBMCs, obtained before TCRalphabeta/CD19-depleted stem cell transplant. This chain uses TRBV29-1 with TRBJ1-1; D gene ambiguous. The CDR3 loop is CSVVAGNTEAFF. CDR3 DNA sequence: TGCAGCGTTGTCGCAGGCAACACTGAAGCTTTCTTT.